The rows below give T cell receptor beta chains drawn from one sample of a study of blood T cell repertoires in COVID-19. Clones were read by immunoSEQ multiplex PCR, and TCRdb kept only the in-frame ones, dropping some. The sample shows 250,000 or so clones, around four fifths of them seen only once. The specimen sequenced was peripheral blood. The receptors stem from a woman aged 60-75 years with active or convalescent COVID-19. Both conserved end residues are part of each CDR3. Each record gives: J gene, clone size, D gene, V gene, CDR3 protein, CDR3 DNA. The D gene is left open where the match is weak. Part of the rows lack a size; the others show once, few, many or a class for expanded clones.

TRBJ2-2	NA	TRBD1	TRBV2	CASAGGQNTGELFF	TGTGCCAGCGCAGGGGGCCAGAACACCGGGGAGCTGTTTTTT
TRBJ2-1	NA	TRBD2	TRBV3-1/TRBV3-2	CASSQGTSGVGEQFF	TGTGCCAGCAGCCAAGGGACTAGCGGGGTCGGTGAGCAGTTCTTC
TRBJ1-2	NA	NA	TRBV10-3	CAISKDRPNYGYTF	TGTGCCATCAGTAAGGACAGACCTAACTATGGCTACACCTTC
TRBJ1-3	few	NA	TRBV6-5	CASRRTAGNTIYF	TGTGCCAGCAGAAGGACAGCTGGAAACACCATATATTTT
TRBJ2-5	few	TRBD2	TRBV6-1	CASSEAAGGQETQYF	TGTGCCAGCAGTGAAGCGGCGGGGGGACAAGAGACCCAGTACTTC
TRBJ2-3	NA	NA	TRBV29-1	CSVEWTGTDTQYF	TGCAGCGTTGAATGGACAGGCACAGATACGCAGTATTTT
TRBJ2-3	NA	NA	TRBV29-1	CSVVFAAGMRTDTQYF	TGCAGCGTTGTATTTGCGGCGGGGATGAGGACAGATACGCAGTATTTT
TRBJ2-1	NA	NA	TRBV2	CASRWGVYDNEQFF	TGTGCCAGCAGATGGGGGGTGTATGACAATGAGCAGTTCTTC
TRBJ2-3	once	TRBD2	TRBV28	CASSLGLAGATDTQYF	TGTGCCAGCAGTTTGGGGCTAGCGGGGGCCACAGATACGCAGTATTTT
TRBJ1-4	NA	NA	TRBV10-3	CAIKPGRDNEKLFF	TGTGCCATCAAACCTGGACGGGATAATGAAAAACTGTTTTTT
TRBJ1-2	NA	NA	TRBV12-3/TRBV12-4	CASSSFNTYGYTF	TGTGCCAGCAGTTCCTTCAACACCTATGGCTACACCTTC
TRBJ1-1	NA	NA	TRBV29-1	CSVITGNTEAFF	TGCAGCGTCATAACAGGGAACACTGAAGCTTTCTTT
TRBJ1-5	NA	TRBD1	TRBV5-1	CASSLGGQGNQPQHF	TGCGCCAGCAGCTTGGGGGGACAGGGCAATCAGCCCCAGCATTTT
TRBJ2-3	NA	TRBD2	TRBV7-9	CASSSRGGPDTQYF	TGTGCCAGCAGCTCGCGCGGGGGGCCAGATACGCAGTATTTT
TRBJ2-1	NA	NA	TRBV7-9	CASSLAAGRLSSYNEQFF	TGTGCCAGCAGCTTAGCGGCAGGGCGATTAAGCTCCTACAATGAGCAGTTCTTC
TRBJ1-1	NA	NA	TRBV10-2	CASSEHNKNTEAFF	TGCGCCAGCAGTGAACACAACAAGAACACTGAAGCTTTCTTT
TRBJ2-3	NA	NA	TRBV13	CASSFTGTRTDTQYF	TGTGCCAGCAGCTTCACAGGTACTCGCACAGATACGCAGTATTTT
TRBJ2-2	NA	TRBD2	TRBV7-2	CASSLDRPLAGGTGELFF	TGTGCCAGCAGCTTAGATCGCCCTCTAGCGGGAGGGACCGGGGAGCTGTTTTTT
TRBJ2-2	NA	TRBD1	TRBV28	CASSPGTGFTGELFF	TGTGCCAGCAGTCCCGGGACAGGGTTCACCGGGGAGCTGTTTTTT
TRBJ1-2	few	TRBD1	TRBV10-3	CAFFAGTGGNYGYTF	TGTGCCTTCTTCGCCGGGACAGGGGGTAACTATGGCTACACCTTC
TRBJ2-7	NA	NA	TRBV28	CASSLPPTSGLRQYF	TGTGCCAGCAGTTTACCGCCAACCTCAGGGTTACGGCAGTACTTC
TRBJ2-7	NA	NA	TRBV7-2	CASSLEGVWGGGTYEQYF	TGTGCCAGCAGCTTAGAAGGAGTATGGGGGGGCGGGACCTACGAGCAGTACTTC
TRBJ2-5	NA	TRBD1	TRBV2	CASTGEGGGFQETQYF	TGTGCCAGCACGGGCGAAGGGGGCGGTTTTCAAGAGACCCAGTACTTC
TRBJ2-7	NA	TRBD2	TRBV3-1/TRBV3-2	CASSHEALAGDTNSEQYF	TGTGCCAGCAGCCACGAAGCACTAGCGGGAGATACTAATAGTGAGCAGTACTTC
TRBJ1-1	NA	NA	TRBV28	CASSLLRGEAFF	TGTGCCAGCAGTTTGCTTCGGGGTGAAGCTTTCTTT
TRBJ2-7	NA	TRBD2	TRBV11-3	CASSDQGTSGSYEQYF	TGTGCCAGCAGCGACCAGGGGACTAGCGGGAGCTACGAGCAGTACTTC
TRBJ1-5	NA	TRBD1	TRBV6-5	CASSYSQGNQPQHF	TGTGCCAGCAGTTACTCACAGGGGAATCAGCCCCAGCATTTT
TRBJ1-4	NA	TRBD1	TRBV3-1/TRBV3-2	CASSFSRGLGEKLFF	TGTGCCAGCAGCTTTTCTAGGGGGCTAGGCGAAAAACTGTTTTTT
TRBJ2-1	NA	TRBD2	TRBV27	CASSPRLAAYNEQFF	TGTGCCAGCAGTCCAAGACTAGCGGCTTACAATGAGCAGTTCTTC
TRBJ1-5	NA	TRBD1	TRBV4-2	CASSQQTGEGQPQHF	TGTGCCAGCAGCCAACAAACAGGGGAAGGTCAGCCCCAGCATTTT
TRBJ1-2	NA	TRBD1	TRBV9	CASSRPGTGYGYTF	TGTGCCAGCAGCAGACCCGGGACAGGCTATGGCTACACCTTC
TRBJ2-2	NA	NA	TRBV6-6	CASSVRVNTGELFF	TGTGCCAGCAGTGTCCGGGTGAACACCGGGGAGCTGTTTTTT
TRBJ2-1	NA	TRBD2	TRBV19	CASSIGTSGYNEQFF	TGTGCCAGTAGTATAGGGACTAGCGGCTACAATGAGCAGTTCTTC
TRBJ1-2	NA	NA	TRBV30	CAWSLGQLNGYTF	TGTGCCTGGAGTCTTGGACAGCTGAATGGCTACACCTTC
TRBJ2-2	NA	NA	TRBV25-1	CASSEYILTDTGELFF	TGTGCCAGCAGTGAATATATCCTGACAGACACCGGGGAGCTGTTTTTT
TRBJ2-3	NA	TRBD2	TRBV10-2	CASIMGTSGTGTDTQYF	TGCGCCAGCATCATGGGGACTAGCGGGACGGGCACAGATACGCAGTATTTT
TRBJ2-1	NA	NA	TRBV14	CASSRQRNSYNEQFF	TGTGCCAGCAGCCGACAGAGAAATTCCTACAATGAGCAGTTCTTC
TRBJ1-2	NA	NA	TRBV2	CASSEGGAYYGYTF	TGTGCCAGCAGTGAAGGTGGAGCTTACTATGGCTACACCTTC